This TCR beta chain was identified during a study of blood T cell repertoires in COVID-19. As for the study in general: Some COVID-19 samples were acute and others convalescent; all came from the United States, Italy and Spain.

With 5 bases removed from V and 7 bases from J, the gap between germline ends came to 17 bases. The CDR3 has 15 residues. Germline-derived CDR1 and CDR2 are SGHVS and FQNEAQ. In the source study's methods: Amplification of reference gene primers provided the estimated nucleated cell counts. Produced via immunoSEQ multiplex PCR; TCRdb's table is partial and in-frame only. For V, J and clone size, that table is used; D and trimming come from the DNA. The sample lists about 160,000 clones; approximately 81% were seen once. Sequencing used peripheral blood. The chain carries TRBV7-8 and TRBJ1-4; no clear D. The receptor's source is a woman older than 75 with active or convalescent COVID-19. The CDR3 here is CASSLGLGGGEKLFF. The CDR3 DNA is TGTGCCAGCAGCCTAGGTCTGGGAGGCGGTGAAAAACTGTTTTTT.